This T cell receptor (beta chain) was sequenced during a study of early T cells in non-severe SARS-CoV-2 infection. Study-level information: Chains stayed unpaired after sequencing of bulk RNA from unsorted whole blood.

Many counts were recorded for this clonotype. The CDR3 covers 16 residues. V was clipped by 8 bases and J by 4 bases, with 23 bases between them. Germline V CDR1 and CDR2: MNHEY, SMNVEV (reference sequence). MiXCR was run by TCRdb on the 5' RACE reads, yielding one entry per CDR3 protein. The sample includes about 63,000 distinct CDR3 sequences, over 10% of them seen just once. The clonotype was recovered from an adult who was a healthcare worker with PCR-confirmed SARS-CoV-2 infection or an uninfected control (not recorded which). Sequenced input: whole blood. This chain connects TRBV27 to TRBJ1-1, with a weak D call TRBD1 (6 bases). The CDR3 nucleotides are TGTGCCAGCCACAGGGTACAGGGCTCTCTCGTCACTGAAGCTTTCTTT. This sequence encodes CASHRVQGSLVTEAFF.